This TCR beta chain was recovered during a study of blood T cell repertoires in COVID-19. The repertoire was sequenced with immunoSEQ multiplex PCR; TCRdb's copy has only in-frame clones and lacks some. The repertoire consists of about 79,000 clones, with approximately 90% occurring once and the leading ten covering over 11%. Trimming took 3 bases from V and 4 from J; bases not matched to a gene: 4. This CDR3 spans 17 amino acids. V gene TRBV23-1 combines with J gene TRBJ2-6; 12 bases match TRBD1. TRBV23-1 is classed as an ORF, of uncertain function. Sequencing was carried out using peripheral blood. The sequence derives from a man in his sixties or seventies with active or convalescent COVID-19. The CDR3 region is CASSQGQGAGGANVLTF. DNA for the CDR3: TGCGCCAGCAGTCAGGGACAGGGGGCTGGAGGGGCCAACGTCCTGACTTTC.